This entry features one T cell receptor beta chain sequence. Its antigen specificity is not known. No base qualities exist here, and no much larger clone lies one base off it. V sheds 4 bases and J sheds 1 base, leaving 11 bases between their ends. Measured from the cysteine to the phenylalanine, the CDR3 is 14 residues long. Kept here is only the CDR3 DNA, which spans 42 bases and is read in frame from base 1. CDR1 and CDR2 (SGHRS, YFSETQ) derive from the germline V gene. The sample comes from a study of breast tumors, draining lymph nodes, adjacent tissues listed by TCRdb under 2016. About the investigation overall: TCR beta repertoires were compared across tumor, adjacent nontumor tissue and axillary lymph nodes obtained from breast cancer patients. The study aimed to assess the relationships and possible T-cell exchange between tumor, surrounding tissue and draining lymph node repertoires in human breast cancer.

Lymph node samples were obtained from the axillary draining lymph nodes of breast cancer patients. The study at large found these results: A scenario in which most tumor T cells derive from the lymph node and then expand within tumor tissue was judged to be consistent with the data. The study presented the conclusion that tumor T cells originate in lymph nodes as consistent with a hypothesis, not as something directly demonstrated. Tumor and nontumor tissue repertoires were found to be significantly more similar in luminal-like than in basal-like breast cancer. Tumors showed preferential V and J gene usage, and their T-cell repertoire diversity fell below that of lymph nodes yet above that of nontumor tissue.

TCRdb records Illumina HiSeq 2000 as the sequencer. Multiplex PCR amplification was used to generate the TCR beta chain libraries. The amplified TCR beta chain products were analyzed by high-throughput sequencing. TCRdb handled the public reads itself, with Q25 trimming in fastp and clone calling in MiXCR, and kept productive beta chains. Each CDR3 protein gets just one entry, which takes the most common genes and DNA from the rows behind it. For this sample there are 160,000 or so distinct CDR3 sequences; more than 25% appear just once. 3% to 4% of the sample is taken by the ten largest. Material: axillary lymph node tissue. This sequence was found in a female donor with breast cancer. Some clones in this sample may be carry-over from other donors' samples. The chain is assembled from TRBV5-1 and TRBJ1-1; the D gene is unclear. For the CDR3, the sequence is CASSPPNRNTEAFF. The DNA reads as follows: TGCGCCAGCAGCCCCCCGAATCGGAACACTGAAGCTTTCTTT.